The source of this TCR beta chain is a study of shared clonotypes between healthy human individuals. Method: immunoSEQ multiplex PCR; TCRdb's copy keeps in-frame clones and lacks some. The repertoire includes about 510,000 clones, about 75% of them detected once, and about 12% sits in the top ten. All the donors were Caucasian adults who lived in Nashville, Tennessee. This CDR3 has 11 amino acids. Trimming stripped 2 bases from V and 6 bases from J, with 5 bases between. CDR1 is MNHEY and CDR2 is SMNVEV in the germline V gene (reference sequence). This TCR was recovered from a woman in her forties in good health. Some clones in this sample may be carry-over from other donors' samples. What was sequenced was PBMCs. The chain joins TRBV27 to TRBJ2-7; D call uncertain. This CDR3 is CASSLRREQYF. CDR3 DNA: TGTGCCAGCAGTTTACGGCGCGAGCAGTACTTC.